These 20 T cell receptor beta chains originate from one sample sequenced in a study of response to subunit inactivated influenza vaccine. Via MiXCR, TCRdb re-called the RT-PCR reads, giving one row per CDR3 protein. The sample holds 150,000 to 200,000 distinct CDR3 sequences, less than 15% seen once. This sample also belongs to another study, concerning T cells expressing NK-cell markers. Per that study: A 5'RACE template switching approach incorporating UMIs was used to make TCR beta cDNA.

The sample in question was CD8+ T cells sorted from PBMCs, obtained about 11 days after vaccination. These receptors were obtained from a man aged 45-60 years who received an inactivated influenza vaccine.

V is TRBV7-9 and J is TRBJ2-5; D could derive from TRBD1 or TRBD2 (5 bases each). The CDR3 spans 14 residues. CDR1 and CDR2 (germline): SEHNR, FQNEAQ (reference sequence). The V end was cut by 3 bases, the J end by 1 base, with 9 bases between. In DNA, the CDR3 is TGTGCCAGCAGCTTCCCCGGGACCCAAGAGACCCAGTACTTC. Translation gives CASSFPGTQETQYF.

The table lists this clonotype with a few counts. The genes are TRBV7-8 and TRBJ2-1, with TRBD2 as a possible D gene (5 bases). CDR3 length: 16 amino acids. The germline V and J ends were trimmed by 5 bases and 12 bases, with 26 bases remaining between them. The germline CDR1 and CDR2 sequences are SGHVS and FQNEAQ. In DNA form, the CDR3 reads TGTGCCAGCAGCCCCTCTCCGGCTAGCACGTCGATGGGGCAGTTCTTC. The encoded protein is CASSPSPASTSMGQFF.

This clonotype was detected only a few times. The chain employs TRBV4-3 and TRBJ2-1; the match to TRBD1 covers 9 bases. The germline V gene has CDR1 LGHNA and CDR2 YSLEER. The J segment lost 2 bases and the V segment lost 0 bases, leaving 5 bases of the junction unmatched. CDR3 length equals 17 residues. The CDR3 region is CASSQDWTGEAYNEQFF. The CDR3 DNA sequence: TGCGCCAGCAGCCAAGATTGGACAGGGGAGGCCTACAATGAGCAGTTCTTC.

Comment on this clonotype: Sequence at one end of the junction differs from germline and may be a read error. V gene TRBV5-1 combines with J gene TRBJ2-2; TRBD1 agrees at 8 bases. Germline CDR1 SGHRS, CDR2 YFSETQ. The CDR3 is 15 residues long. The CDR3 sequence is CASRHSGGAAGDLFF. Here the CDR3 DNA reads TGCGCCAGCAGACACTCAGGGGGCGCAGCCGGGGACCTGTTTTTT.

The chain links TRBV7-9 to TRBJ2-2; 7 bases line up with TRBD1. The CDR3 contains 15 residues. Germline loops: CDR1 SEHNR, CDR2 FQNEAQ (reference sequence). Trimming removed 5 bases from V and 4 bases from J; junction bases left unmatched: 7. The CDR3 region has the DNA TGTGCCAGCAGCCGTCTCGACAGGGTCACCGGGGAGCTGTTTTTT. Amino acid sequence: CASSRLDRVTGELFF.

This clonotype showed up just a few times. The V call is TRBV5-1, the J call TRBJ1-1, with a tentative D call TRBD1 (5 bases). Deletions cut 2 bases from V and 6 bases from J, with 11 bases between. There are 13 residues in the CDR3. Germline lookup yields CDR1 SGHRS and CDR2 YFSETQ. CDR3 nucleotides: TGCGCCAGCAGCTTATCGTGGGGGGCTGAAGCTTTCTTT. Encoded protein: CASSLSWGAEAFF. Using reference TRBV5-1 and TRBJ1-1 for the parts outside the CDR3, the full variable domain is KAGVTQTPRYLIKTRGQQVTLSCSPISGHRSVSWYQQTPGQGLQFLFEYFSETQRNKGNFPGRFSGRQFSNSRSEMNVSTLELGDSALYLCASSLSWGAEAFFGQGTRLTVV.

This clonotype has a count of ten or more. CDR3 loop: CSVGGVAGEDKNIQYF. The CDR3, as DNA: TGCAGCGTTGGGGGGGTAGCGGGAGAGGACAAAAACATTCAGTACTTC. V is TRBV29-1 and J is TRBJ2-4, with 9 nucleotides matching TRBD2. The CDR3 is made up of 16 amino acids. Germline lookup yields CDR1 SQVTM and CDR2 ANQGSEA. Losses at the gene ends were 4 bases for V and 3 bases for J; bases not matched to a gene: 10.

This clonotype turned up a few times. V gene TRBV29-1 combines with J gene TRBJ2-7; possible D gene TRBD2, 6 bases. V was clipped by 0 bases and J by 0 bases, with 9 bases between them. The germline V gene has CDR1 SQVTM and CDR2 ANQGSEA. The CDR3 contains 14 residues. CDR3 sequence (DNA): TGCAGCGTTGAAGATCCCGGGAGCTCCTACGAGCAGTACTTC. This sequence encodes CSVEDPGSSYEQYF.

The chain recombines TRBV6-5 with TRBJ2-1; 13 bases agree with TRBD2. Germline assignment: CDR1 MNHEY and CDR2 SVGAGI. V shed 4 bases, J shed 0 bases, and the junction held 9 bases outside the gene matches. The CDR3 has 19 amino acids. Here the CDR3 DNA reads TGTGCCAGCAGTTTCGGCGGGACTAGCGGGATGAGCTCCTACAATGAGCAGTTCTTC. It encodes CASSFGGTSGMSSYNEQFF.

This clonotype came up a few times. The rearrangement joins TRBV5-6 to TRBJ2-2; D is unresolved. The germline V gene encodes CDR1 SGHDT and CDR2 YYEEEE. V was pared by 0 bases and J by 7 bases, with 4 bases between. The CDR3 is made up of 12 amino acids. CDR3 in DNA: TGTGCCAGCAGCTTGGCGATCGGGGAGCTGTTTTTT. This codes for CASSLAIGELFF.

This clonotype came up many times. This chain joins TRBV15 and TRBJ2-3, with 14 bases fitting TRBD2. J was trimmed by 2 bases and V by 5 bases; bases with no gene match: 15. Germline CDR1 and CDR2: LNHNV and YYDKDF (reference sequence). The CDR3 is 20 residues long. CDR3 sequence (DNA): TGTGCCACCAGCGCGGACCGACTAGCGGGGGGGCCCGTTCACACAGATACGCAGTATTTT. Encoded protein: CATSADRLAGGPVHTDTQYF.

For the CDR3, the DNA is TGTGCCAGCAGTTTTACGGGTTGGGGTCAGCCCCAGCATTTT. This codes for CASSFTGWGQPQHF. V gene TRBV28 combines with J gene TRBJ1-5; D is uncertain. CDR3 length equals 14 residues. Trimming pared 3 bases from V and 6 bases from J, leaving 12 bases between. Germline CDR1 is MDHEN and CDR2 is SYDVKM.

The chain employs TRBV6-1 and TRBJ2-2, with 10 bases fitting TRBD1. V was clipped by 5 bases and J by 4 bases; unmatched bases: 10. Looked up from germline, CDR1 is MNHNS and CDR2 is SASEGT. This CDR3 has 17 residues. CDR3 in amino acids: CASSPHAGTGVTGELFF. CDR3 nucleotide sequence: TGTGCCAGCAGTCCCCACGCCGGGACAGGGGTCACCGGGGAGCTGTTTTTT.

V gene TRBV12-3 or TRBV12-4 combines with J gene TRBJ2-5, with 8 bases aligning to TRBD1. This CDR3 has 18 residues. J lost 4 bases, V lost 6 bases, and 19 bases had no gene match. The CDR3, as DNA: TGTGCCAGCAGCCGTGAGGGACAGGCCCGCACCCTCCGAGAGACCCAGTACTTC. It specifies CASSREGQARTLRETQYF.

V is TRBV10-3 and J is TRBJ2-2, with 10 bases that match TRBD1. This CDR3 is built from 15 residues. The J segment lost 6 bases and the V segment lost 6 bases, leaving 7 bases of the junction unmatched. In germline, CDR1 is ENHRY, CDR2 SYGVKD. In nucleotides, the CDR3 is TGTGCCATCAGCCGCGACAGGGGGCAGCCCGGGGAGCTGTTTTTT. Amino acid sequence: CAISRDRGQPGELFF.

For this clonotype: The limits of the CDR3 on the DNA are not certain, so only TCRdb's listed CDR3 is given. The chain uses TRBV5-8 and TRBJ2-3; the table assigns TRBD2, which was not confirmed against the DNA. The CDR3 spans 15 residues, counting both ends. Looked up from germline, CDR1 is SGHTS and CDR2 is YDEGEE. CDR3 region: CASSSSTSGAHTQYF.

V and J are TRBV19 and TRBJ2-1; 7 nucleotides agree with TRBD2. Germline V CDR1 and CDR2: LNHDA, SQIVND (reference sequence). V was clipped by 6 bases and J by 1 base; unmatched bases: 15. The CDR3 loop spans 18 amino acids. The CDR3 loop reads CASSPSPLLRGSYNEQFF. DNA of the CDR3: TGTGCCAGTAGCCCTTCCCCCCTATTGCGGGGGTCCTACAATGAGCAGTTCTTC.

This clonotype was seen a handful of times. CDR3 in amino acids: CASSSLAGDQETQYF. CDR3 nucleotides: TGTGCCAGCAGTTCACTAGCGGGAGACCAAGAGACCCAGTACTTC. The rearrangement joins TRBV6-2 or TRBV6-3 to TRBJ2-5; 11 bases fit TRBD2. This CDR3 has 15 amino acids. J lost 0 bases, V lost 4 bases, and 1 base had no gene match. Looked up from germline, CDR1 is MNHEY and CDR2 is SVGEGT.

The rearrangement uses TRBV6-2 or TRBV6-3 and TRBJ2-1, with D perhaps matching TRBD1 (7 bases). The germline V gene encodes CDR1 MNHEY and CDR2 SVGEGT. The V gene lost 7 bases and the J gene lost 4 bases, with 17 bases spanning the gap. The CDR3 loop spans 15 amino acids. Here the CDR3 reads CASTGGLQTYNEQFF. CDR3 sequence (DNA): TGTGCCAGCACAGGGGGACTCCAGACATACAATGAGCAGTTCTTC.

The rearrangement uses TRBV19 and TRBJ1-6; no firm D call. The V end lost 4 bases, the J end lost 11 bases, and 15 bases lay between the germline ends. CDR1 is LNHDA, CDR2 SQIVND, per germline (reference sequence). The CDR3 loop spans 14 amino acids. DNA of the CDR3: TGTGCCAGTAGTACGAACATGGGAGGAGCACCCCTCCACTTT. Its translation: CASSTNMGGAPLHF.